This T cell receptor beta chain was recorded in a study of blood T cell repertoires in COVID-19. Study-level information: Both acute and convalescent COVID-19 samples were obtained from the United States, Italy and Spain. The cDNA or gDNA used as material had been derived from T cells, B-cell-depleted T cells, or PBMCs.

This CDR3 contains 11 residues. Trimming removed 6 bases from V and 7 bases from J, with 10 bases in between. In germline, CDR1 is SGHTA, CDR2 FQGNSA. As handled by the study authors: The authors estimated nucleated cell counts from reference gene primer amplification. The repertoire was sequenced with immunoSEQ multiplex PCR; TCRdb's copy has only in-frame clones and lacks some. D and trimming were read from the DNA, whereas the V and J calls and clone size are those reported in that table. The table records more than 300,000 clones, about 91% of them present only once. The sequence derives from a woman in her 30s with COVID-19, enrolled during active disease. The rearrangement joins TRBV7-2 to TRBJ2-7; no definite D call. Sequences were obtained from peripheral blood. The CDR3 bases are TGTGCCAGCAGGGTACCTAATGAGCAGTACGTC. Translated: CASRVPNEQYV.